This T cell receptor beta chain came from a study of OX40 agonist ivuxolimab in advanced cancers. At the level of the study: A mean age of roughly 66 years, range 23 to 79, was recorded, and approximately 85% were male.

Points on this clone: Its matching antigen is unknown.

Whole-study findings and limits: Doses of 0.1 to 3.0 mg/kg were accompanied by clonal expansion of CD4+ and CD8+ blood T cells by week 6.

The table came from immunoSEQ multiplex PCR; TCRdb's copy has only in-frame clones and leaves some out. The sample shows some 64,000 clones, approximately 84% of them seen only once. The CDR3 length is 12 residues. From germline, CDR1 is SGHDT and CDR2 YYEEEE. V lost 4 bases and J lost 2, with 7 bases in between. The V call is TRBV5-6, the J call TRBJ2-7; D unresolved. The sequence was collected from an adult with an advanced solid tumor such as melanoma, head and neck, liver or kidney cancer. The starting material was CD4+ or CD8+ T cells sorted from blood, obtained in a trial of the OX40 agonist ivuxolimab. As DNA, the CDR3 is TGTGCCAGCAGCCCGAACCCCTACGAGCAGTACTTC. This encodes CASSPNPYEQYF.